This T cell receptor beta chain was documented in a study of blood T cell repertoires in COVID-19 (dated by TCRdb to between 2020 and 2021). Describing the broader study: Samples covering the acute and convalescent phases of COVID-19 were provided by collaborators in the United States, Italy and Spain. Samples came from the ongoing ImmuneRACE study (first 160 participants) plus 1,254 subjects from 6 global collaborators. Where HLA class I and class II types were available, the types were taken from metadata supplied by the sample provider, not from assay-based typing. Sample metadata almost always included a de-identified subject ID, COVID-19 status, age in years and sex. Deeply sampled blood TCRbeta repertoires from subjects exposed to, actively infected with, or recovered from COVID-19 were included in the dataset. The prospective study material was composed of cDNA or gDNA derived from T cells, B-cell-depleted T cells, or PBMCs. The repertoires were made available in a free public database intended to serve as a resource for research on the immune response to SARS-CoV-2.

CDR1 and CDR2 (SNHLY, FYNNEI) derive from the germline V gene. The CDR3, from cysteine to phenylalanine, totals 15 residues. Of all the DNA, just the CDR3 is kept, 45 bases in frame from base 1. Deletion took 7 bases off V and 1 base off J, with a span of 17 bases between the germline ends. Study-level results and caveats: The amount of clinical and demographic metadata varied by source and participant and was provided uncurated.

Comments on this clone: No cognate antigen has been identified for it. One base away there is no much larger clone; base qualities are not given.

The immunoSEQ Assay, a bias-controlled multiplex PCR, was used to amplify TCRbeta CDR3 regions from genomic DNA. Per the original workflow: The number of nucleated cells in each sample was estimated from the amplification of reference gene primers within the assay. To quantify the absolute abundance of each unique TCRbeta CDR3 rearrangement, sequence reads were collapsed and filtered. Productive Simpson clonality was computed per sample as the square root of Simpson's diversity index over productive rearrangements. The immuneACCESS repertoire file appears here via TCRdb, limited to in-frame rearrangements. These files lack a portion of the clones; in checked studies, under half of the deficit traces to unresolved V genes, and the cause of the others is not known. Clone size and V and J calls were adopted from that table, with D and trimming inferred from the DNA. Here the sample has about 220,000 clones; around 82% occur a single time. The ten largest clones represent less than 2.5% of the sample.

Collaborating institutions collected whole blood in K2EDTA tubes following their own protocols. For TCRbeta analysis, collaborators shipped samples as frozen whole blood, isolated PBMCs, or DNA extracted from either of those sample types. The chain uses TRBV2 and TRBJ2-7, with a weak D call of TRBD1 (5 bases match). What was sequenced was peripheral blood. The sequence was obtained from a woman aged 55 to 70 with acute or convalescent COVID-19. The DNA is as follows: TGTGCCAGCAAGGATGTAGGGGTACGATCCTACGAGCAGTACTTC. The resulting protein is CASKDVGVRSYEQYF.